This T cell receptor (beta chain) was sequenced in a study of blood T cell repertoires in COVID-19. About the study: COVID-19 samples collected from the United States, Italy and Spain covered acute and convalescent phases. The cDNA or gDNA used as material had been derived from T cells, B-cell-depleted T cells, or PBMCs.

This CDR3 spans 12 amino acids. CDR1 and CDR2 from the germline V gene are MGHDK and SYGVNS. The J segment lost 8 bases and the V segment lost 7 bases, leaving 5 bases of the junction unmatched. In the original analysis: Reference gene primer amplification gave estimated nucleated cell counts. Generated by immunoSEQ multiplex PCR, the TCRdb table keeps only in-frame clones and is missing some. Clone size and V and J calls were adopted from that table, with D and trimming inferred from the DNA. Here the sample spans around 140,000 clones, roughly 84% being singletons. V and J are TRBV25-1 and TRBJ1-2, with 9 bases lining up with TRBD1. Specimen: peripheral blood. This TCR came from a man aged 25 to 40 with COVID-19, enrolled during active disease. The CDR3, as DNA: TGTGCCAGCACCGGGACAGGGACGGGCTACACCTTC. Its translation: CASTGTGTGYTF.